This note documents a single TCR beta chain sequence. CDR3 size: 17 residues. V was clipped by 3 bases and J by 0 bases; unmatched bases: 10. Germline V gene data show CDR1 as KGHSH and CDR2 as LQKENI. The sample originates from a study of blood T cell repertoires in COVID-19. The data were produced by immunoSEQ multiplex PCR, yet TCRdb's version contains in-frame clones alone and is incomplete. The table lists 130,000 to 150,000 clones, about 88% of them singletons. This chain uses TRBV18 with TRBJ2-5; TRBD2 matches at 7 bases. The TCR was taken from a human donor in a cohort sampled during active COVID-19. The sequencing input was peripheral blood. CDR3 region: CASSPSQRGPHQETQYF. The DNA for the CDR3 is TGTGCCAGCTCACCTAGCCAGCGGGGACCCCACCAAGAGACCCAGTACTTC.